The clone carrying this T cell receptor beta chain has only one observation. TCRdb's copy holds only in-frame clones and misses some; the assay was immunoSEQ multiplex PCR. Of almost 250,000 clones in the sample, around 88% were seen once. This entry comes from a study of blood T cell repertoires in COVID-19. Overall study: COVID-19 samples collected from the United States, Italy and Spain covered acute and convalescent phases. Sample material is recorded as cDNA or gDNA derived from T cells, B-cell-depleted T cells, or PBMCs.

Germline-derived CDR1 and CDR2 are SGHTA and FQGNSA. The CDR3 runs 14 residues. The V and J ends lost 4 bases and 4 bases respectively, with 13 bases between them. The chain joins TRBV7-2 to TRBJ1-1; D might be TRBD1 (6 bases). Sequencing was performed on peripheral blood. This receptor was obtained from a woman older than 75 with COVID-19, enrolled during active disease. The DNA of the CDR3 is TGTGCCAGCAGCTCGAAAGAGGGGGTCACTGAAGCTTTCTTT. It specifies CASSSKEGVTEAFF.